This T cell receptor (beta chain) derives from a study of shared clonotypes between healthy human individuals. Study summary: Donors, aged 18 to 49, were a couple of women and three men.

Germline V lookup: CDR1 MNHEY, CDR2 SMNVEV (reference sequence). With 2 bases clipped from V and 7 bases from J, the junction kept 5 bases outside the gene matches. The CDR3 length is 15 residues. CD8 cells regarded as naive lacked CD45RO, were positively chosen for CCR7, and omitted terminally differentiated effector memory CD45RA+ cells. Measured with immunoSEQ multiplex PCR; TCRdb has only the in-frame clones, and not every one. The sample has some 800,000 clones; 85% to 95% are singletons. This TCR was recovered from a man aged 25-45 years in good health. The rearrangement links TRBV27 to TRBJ1-4; 9 bases fit TRBD1. The sequenced sample was naive CD8+ T cells sorted from blood. CDR3 in amino acids: CASSLMGQGAEKLFF. The CDR3, as DNA: TGTGCCAGCAGTTTAATGGGACAGGGTGCTGAAAAACTGTTTTTT.